The entry below gives a single TCR beta chain sequence along with its context. Its antigen is still unknown. The sample belongs to a study of T cell responses to AZD1222 COVID-19 vaccine. General study results and limits: White British people made up most donors, females outnumbered males, and clonal diversity was possibly underestimated.

This CDR3 is built from 16 residues. Germline V gives CDR1 PRHDT, CDR2 FYEKMQ (reference sequence). V lost 5 bases, J lost 1 base, and 14 bases lay in between. Data came from immunoSEQ multiplex PCR; TCRdb stores just in-frame clones and leaves some out. The sample lists some 67,000 clones, approximately 83% occurring once. The chain recombines TRBV13 with TRBJ2-2; D is possibly TRBD2 (5 bases). The sample consisted of peripheral blood, taken 28 days after the second AZD1222 dose. The TCR sequence derives from an adult who received the AZD1222 COVID-19 vaccine. The CDR3 DNA reads TGTGCCAGCAGCCTACTTTATAGCGTGAACACCGGGGAGCTGTTTTTT. This encodes CASSLLYSVNTGELFF.